A selection of T cell receptor beta chains follows, all from one sample in a study of T cell responses to AZD1222 COVID-19 vaccine. TCRdb's copy holds only in-frame clones and misses some; the assay was immunoSEQ multiplex PCR. There are approximately 160,000 clones in the sample; approximately 90% occur only once, and approximately 2.8% lies in the top ten. The sequenced sample was peripheral blood, obtained on day 0 of AZD1222 vaccination. The receptors shown here come from an adult in good health. CDR3s include the opening cysteine and the closing phenylalanine or tryptophan. The D gene is left open where the match is weak. Some rows mark clone size as missing; the rest say once, few, many or name a class of expanded clone.

j_call | clone_size | v_call | d_call | cdr3_nt | cdr3_aa
TRBJ2-3 | - | TRBV29-1 | - | TGCAGCGTTGAGTCGCCGGGGGATACGCAGTATTTT | CSVESPGDTQYF
TRBJ1-6 | - | TRBV7-9 | - | TGTGCCAGCAGCTTCGGTGGGGGCGATAATTCACCCCTCCACTTT | CASSFGGGDNSPLHF
TRBJ2-1 | - | TRBV2 | TRBD2 | TGTGCCAGCAGTGGGTTCCTAGCGGGGGGGCCTATGTCTGCATACAATGAGCAGTTCTTC | CASSGFLAGGPMSAYNEQFF
TRBJ2-3 | - | TRBV19 | TRBD2 | TGTGCCAGTAGCGGGACTAGCGGTCCTAGCACAGATACGCAGTATTTT | CASSGTSGPSTDTQYF
TRBJ2-1 | - | TRBV7-2 | TRBD2 | TGTGCCAGCAGCCCTGGGACTAGCGGGGGCCCGTACAATGAGCAGTTCTTC | CASSPGTSGGPYNEQFF
TRBJ1-1 | - | TRBV29-1 | TRBD1 | TGCAGCGTTGAGGCAACCCAGGGGGTCCTGAACACTGAAGCTTTCTTT | CSVEATQGVLNTEAFF
TRBJ1-6 | - | TRBV18 | - | TGTGCCAGCTCACCATTGGGGGAAGGTTCACCCCTCCACTTT | CASSPLGEGSPLHF
TRBJ1-6 | - | TRBV18 | TRBD1 | TGTGCCAGCTCACAGGACAGGGGGCGGGTTAATTCACCCCTCCACTTT | CASSQDRGRVNSPLHF
TRBJ1-5 | - | TRBV12-3/TRBV12-4 | - | TGTGCCAGCAGTTGGTACCCCGAGCCCCAGCATTTT | CASSWYPEPQHF
TRBJ1-2 | - | TRBV6-6 | - | TGTGCCAGCACTCCCAGTTGGGGGCAGAACTATGGCTACACCTTC | CASTPSWGQNYGYTF
TRBJ2-7 | - | TRBV5-6 | - | TGTGCCAGCAGCTTGGTTCAGGGCTACGAGCAGTACTTC | CASSLVQGYEQYF
TRBJ2-7 | - | TRBV5-5 | TRBD1 | TGTGCCAGCAGCTTGACAGGGGGCCTATACGAGCAGTACTTC | CASSLTGGLYEQYF
TRBJ1-2 | - | TRBV27 | TRBD1 | TGTGCCAGCAGTATCCGGACAGGGGACGGCGGCTATGGCTACACCTTC | CASSIRTGDGGYGYTF
TRBJ2-7 | - | TRBV19 | - | TGTGCCAGTAGCCTATCCTCAACCAGGGTCCTCTACGAGCAGTACTTC | CASSLSSTRVLYEQYF
TRBJ1-2 | - | TRBV30 | - | TGTGCCTGGAGTGAGAACAGAGGGTTCTATGGCTACACCTTC | CAWSENRGFYGYTF
TRBJ2-2 | - | TRBV3-1/TRBV3-2 | - | TGTGCCAGCAGCCAATTAGTGGCGAACACCGGGGAGCTGTTTTTT | CASSQLVANTGELFF
TRBJ1-6 | - | TRBV5-4 | TRBD1 | TGTGCCAGCAGCTTGGCGGACAGGGGGCTTTCCTATAATTCACCCCTCCACTTT | CASSLADRGLSYNSPLHF
TRBJ1-2 | - | TRBV6-1 | - | TGTGCCAGCAGTGAAATAAGGGGTGGCTACACCTTC | CASSEIRGGYTF
TRBJ2-7 | - | TRBV13 | TRBD2 | TGTGCCAGCAGCTTCGGGACTAGGACCTACGAGCAGTACTTC | CASSFGTRTYEQYF
TRBJ1-5 | - | TRBV5-6 | - | TGTGCCAGCAGCCAGCCAGGTCAGCCCCAGCATTTT | CASSQPGQPQHF
TRBJ1-2 | - | TRBV9 | TRBD1 | TGTGCCAGCAGCCCCAACAGGGGTAACTATGGCTACACCTTC | CASSPNRGNYGYTF
TRBJ2-7 | - | TRBV3-1/TRBV3-2 | TRBD1 | TGTGCCAGCAGGGACAGGGGAAGCTCCTACGAGCAGTACTTC | CASRDRGSSYEQYF
TRBJ1-6 | - | TRBV2 | - | TGTGCCAGCAGTGATGGGAGTGACAGGAATTCACCCCTCCACTTT | CASSDGSDRNSPLHF
TRBJ2-1 | - | TRBV13 | TRBD1 | TGTGCCAGCAGCACAGACAGGGTTCCCTACAATGAGCAGTTCTTC | CASSTDRVPYNEQFF
TRBJ2-2 | - | TRBV27 | - | TGTGCCAGCAGTTTGGCCGGGACGAACACCGGGGAGCTGTTTTTT | CASSLAGTNTGELFF
TRBJ1-4 | - | TRBV4-1 | - | TGCGCCAGCAGCCCCCCGGTGGGTCGGAATGAAAAACTGTTTTTT | CASSPPVGRNEKLFF
TRBJ2-7 | - | TRBV5-6 | TRBD2 | TGTGCCAGCAGCTGGGACACAGGACTAGCGGGGTACGAGCAGTACTTC | CASSWDTGLAGYEQYF
TRBJ2-1 | - | TRBV7-3 | TRBD2 | TGTGCCAGCAGCGCGACTGGGGGGGACAATGAGCAGTTCTTC | CASSATGGDNEQFF
TRBJ1-2 | - | TRBV7-2 | TRBD1 | TGTGCCAGCAGCTTAGGACAGGGGTTGCGCTATGGCTACACCTTC | CASSLGQGLRYGYTF
TRBJ1-2 | few | TRBV5-5 | - | TGTGCCAGCAGCCCCGACTTGAACAGTTACTATGGCTACACCTTC | CASSPDLNSYYGYTF
TRBJ2-3 | - | TRBV30 | TRBD2 | TGTGCCTGGACCGCTAGCGGGGGGTTAGGTACGCAGTATTTT | CAWTASGGLGTQYF
TRBJ1-6 | - | TRBV7-3 | - | TGTGCCAGCAGCATGGGACCAGGCAATTCACCCCTCCACTTT | CASSMGPGNSPLHF
TRBJ2-1 | - | TRBV12-5 | - | TGTGCTAGTGGTCAAGGTCAGGGGCTAGCGGAGTGGGAGCAGTTCTTC | CASGQGQGLAEWEQFF
TRBJ1-3 | - | TRBV6-5 | - | TGTGCCAGCAGTTGGGATGGCTCTGGAAACACCATATATTTT | CASSWDGSGNTIYF
TRBJ2-5 | - | TRBV27 | - | TGTGCCAGCAGTCCAAGGGGGACCCAAGAGACCCAGTACTTC | CASSPRGTQETQYF
TRBJ2-7 | - | TRBV2 | TRBD2 | TGTGCCAGCAGAGCTTTCGGGGGGGGAGGTAACGAGCAGTACTTC | CASRAFGGGGNEQYF
TRBJ1-1 | - | TRBV2 | - | TGTGCCAGCAGTGAGGGGCGTAACACTGAAGCTTTCTTT | CASSEGRNTEAFF
TRBJ1-3 | - | TRBV7-6 | - | TGTGCCAGCAGCCAAGCCAGGGGCTCTGGAAACACCATATATTTT | CASSQARGSGNTIYF
TRBJ1-2 | few | TRBV5-1 | - | TGCGCCAGCGGAGAGCGGACGGCGGGGAACGTCTATGGCTACACCTTC | CASGERTAGNVYGYTF
TRBJ1-1 | - | TRBV4-3 | - | TGCGCCAGCGGCGAAACGGCAGTGAACACTGAAGCTTTCTTT | CASGETAVNTEAFF
TRBJ1-6 | - | TRBV19 | - | TGTGCCAGTACGACGAGGGGCAGAAGCTCCTATAATTCACCCCTCCACTTT | CASTTRGRSSYNSPLHF
TRBJ2-6 | - | TRBV13 | TRBD1 | TGTGCCAGCAGCCGACAGGGCCCCCTTTCTGGTGGGGCCAACGTCCTGACTTTC | CASSRQGPLSGGANVLTF
TRBJ1-2 | - | TRBV9 | - | TGTGCCAGCAGCGTAGAGGGGGTAGATGGCTACACCTTC | CASSVEGVDGYTF
TRBJ2-6 | - | TRBV4-2 | - | TGTGCCAGCAGCCAAACCCGACGGGTCTCTGGGGCCAACGTCCTGACTTTC | CASSQTRRVSGANVLTF
TRBJ2-1 | - | TRBV27 | TRBD2 | TGTGCCAGCAGTTCGAGGACTAGCGGGGGGAGGGGGAGCTCCTACAATGAGCAGTTCTTC | CASSSRTSGGRGSSYNEQFF
TRBJ1-5 | - | TRBV27 | TRBD1 | TGTGCCAGCGGGTCCCGACAGGGCGTTCAGCCCCAGCATTTT | CASGSRQGVQPQHF
TRBJ1-1 | few | TRBV7-2 | - | TGTGCCAGCACTCCGACGGGCGGTGAAGCTTTCTTT | CASTPTGGEAFF
TRBJ2-2 | - | TRBV20-1 | - | TGCAGTGCTAGCCGGGGCGGGGAGCTGTTTTTT | CSASRGGELFF
TRBJ1-2 | - | TRBV7-2 | - | TGTGCCAGCAGCTTAATCCTGCCTGCGGACATGGGAACGGGCTACACCTTC | CASSLILPADMGTGYTF